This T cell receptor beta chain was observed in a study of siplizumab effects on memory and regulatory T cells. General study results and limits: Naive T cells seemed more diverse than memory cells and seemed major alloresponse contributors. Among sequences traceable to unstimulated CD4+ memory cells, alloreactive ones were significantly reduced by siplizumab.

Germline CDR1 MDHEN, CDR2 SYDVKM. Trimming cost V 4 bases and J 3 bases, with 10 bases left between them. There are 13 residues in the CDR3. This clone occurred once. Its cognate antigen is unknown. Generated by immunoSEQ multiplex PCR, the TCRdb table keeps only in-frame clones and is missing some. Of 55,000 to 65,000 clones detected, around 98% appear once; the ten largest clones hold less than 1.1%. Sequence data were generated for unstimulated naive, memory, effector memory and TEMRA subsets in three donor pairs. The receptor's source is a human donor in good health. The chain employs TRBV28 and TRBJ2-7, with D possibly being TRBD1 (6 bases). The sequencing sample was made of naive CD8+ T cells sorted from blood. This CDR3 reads CASSSPGVYEQYF. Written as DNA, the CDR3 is TGTGCCAGCAGTTCCCCAGGGGTCTACGAGCAGTACTTC.